This T cell receptor beta chain was sequenced for a study of T cell clusters in autoimmune cytopenias (dated by TCRdb to between 2018 and 2020). General notes on the study: Of the approximately 40 healthy donor controls, over 20 were female, and the group had a mean age of approximately 55 years and a median age of 59 years. The median TRB sequencing depth was approximately 52,000 reads per sample, and the median number of distinct TRB clonotypes was about 2,500 per sample. Peripheral blood TRB and IGH repertoires were sequenced in autoimmune cytopenia patients at active disease and during treatment follow-up, alongside healthy, CLL and autoimmune hepatitis controls. The study was designed to test whether a disease-specific immune repertoire signature usable as a blood-based biomarker is carried by autoimmune cytopenia patients. Controls were about two dozen age-matched healthy donors for primary cytopenia and 14 age-matched CLL patients for secondary cytopenia. Autoimmune hepatitis repertoires were compared against fewer than 30 age- and sex-matched healthy donors. What the study reported, not specific to this receptor: The cluster-lack signature was not observed for secondary cytopenia versus CLL, as the signature was apparently masked by the dominant lymphoma-associated repertoire. The T cell clusters were defined only in silico, and the functional role of the clusters still needed to be validated experimentally. Compared with active autoimmune hepatitis patients, healthy donors had almost three times as many exclusive TRB clusters, a finding consistent with an autoimmunity-wide signature. The GLIPH analysis suggested a lack of physiological T cell clusters in primary autoimmune cytopenia patients, since a few dozen clusters were exclusive to healthy donors whereas over 15 were exclusive to patients. TRB repertoire shifts, with less even repertoires observed in secondary cytopenia and CLL, were mostly attributed to lymphoma bias rather than autoimmunity.

CDR1 and CDR2, looked up from the germline V gene, are KGHSH and LQKENI. CDR3 length: 15 amino acids, cysteine to phenylalanine. No DNA has been recorded. This clonotype ranks as medium-sized (0.01 to 0.1%) by frequency alone, as no count is recorded. Its antigen is not yet known. Each sample's TRB amplification started from about 250 ng of peripheral blood genomic DNA, which corresponds to around 36,000 genome equivalents. Multiplex PCR with a touch-down protocol amplified TRB rearrangements, with the TRB-A and TRB-B primer pools combined in a single tube. Two consecutive PCR reactions with Phusion HS II polymerase added Illumina adapters and sample indices to the amplicons. The amplicons were purified from gel with the NucleoSpin Gel and PCR Clean-up kit, after which the amplicons were quantified by Qubit and checked for quality on an Agilent 2100 Bioanalyzer. Libraries were sequenced on an Illumina MiSeq using 600-cycle, single-indexed, paired-end runs. The authors' pipeline ran thus. Alignment and assembly of TRB reads were performed with MiXCR version 2.1.12 and the default MiXCR reference library. A clone was defined by each unique CDR3 nucleotide sequence, and the analysis included only productive sequences supported by at least two reads. Repertoire diversity was assessed by alpha-parameterized diversity profiles (alpha 0 to 5), including Shannon (alpha 1) and Simpson (alpha 2) indices, computed with an R script. Combinatorial TRB VJ usage was computed with the tcR package and compared between cohorts by principal component analysis with ade4. Using GLIPH, TCRbeta CDR3s were clustered on pairs of cohorts matched for age and read depth, and a Wilcoxon test was used to compare cluster frequencies. The reads went through TCRdb reprocessing, and each CDR3 protein sequence gets one entry with no DNA. The V and J calls reflect TCRdb's pipeline rather than the authors' work. The sample table on file contains some 2,000 distinct CDR3 sequences. The leading ten clones occupy 6% to 9% of the sample.

The same sample was also used in a study of T cell repertoires in aging, cancer and after chemotherapy. The second study reports: The donors fell into six age groups ranging from 30 or younger to 70 or older, and each group had at least three individuals. Control TCR repertoires from healthy donors were recorded across several months to years, and re-sampling revealed clear clonal overlap. The full dataset contained about 10 million TCR reads. Untreated patients with hematological or solid cancers showed significantly lower blood TCR diversity and higher clonality than age-matched healthy donors. In healthy donors, the decline in TCR diversity with age was mainly explained by loss of richness, whereas in cancer patients loss of evenness was also found to contribute. Median generation probability increased over the chemotherapy interval in both cancer cohorts, suggesting repertoire reconstitution through rebound thymic output. It was noted by the authors that conclusions about immunological memory after chemotherapy cannot be drawn from the repertoire data. The study profiled peripheral blood TCR beta repertoires from healthy donors and cancer patients to examine immunoaging and T cell reconstitution after chemotherapy. Alongside approximately 95 healthy donors serving as a reference group, the cohort included some 210 cancer patients, of whom roughly 92 had hematological cancers and more than 110 had solid cancers. MiXCR versions 2.12 and 3.0.5 were used to process the TRB sequences. The repertoire metrics were Shannon diversity, evenness, clonality (calculated as one minus evenness), and diversity profiles parameterized by alpha from 0 to 5. The IGoR algorithm was used to compute generation probabilities of clones in paired pre- and post-chemotherapy samples.

The chain links TRBV18 with TRBJ1-6; TCRdb names TRBD1, which stays unverified in the absence of DNA. Sequences were obtained from peripheral blood. This receptor was taken from a human donor in good health. The CDR3 in this case is CASSPRSQENSPLHF. Reference TRBV18 and TRBJ1-6 genes cover what lies past the CDR3, so the full variable domain is NAGVMQNPRHLVRRRGQEARLRCSPMKGHSHVYWYRQLPEEGLKFMVYLQKENIIDESGMPKERFSAEFPKEGPSILRIQQVVRGDSAAYFCASSPRSQENSPLHFGNGTRLTVT.